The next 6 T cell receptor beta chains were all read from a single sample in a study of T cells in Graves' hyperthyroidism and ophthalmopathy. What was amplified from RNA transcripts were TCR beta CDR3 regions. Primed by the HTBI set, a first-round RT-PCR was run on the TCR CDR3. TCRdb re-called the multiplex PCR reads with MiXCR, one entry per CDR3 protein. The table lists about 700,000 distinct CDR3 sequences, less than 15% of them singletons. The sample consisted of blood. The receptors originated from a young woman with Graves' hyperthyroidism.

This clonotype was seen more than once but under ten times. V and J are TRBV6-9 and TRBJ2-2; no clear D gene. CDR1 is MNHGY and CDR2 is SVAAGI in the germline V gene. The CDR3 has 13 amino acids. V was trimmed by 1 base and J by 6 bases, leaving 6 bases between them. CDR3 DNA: TGTGCCAGCAGTTATTACAGCCCCGGGGAGCTGTTTTTT. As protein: CASSYYSPGELFF.

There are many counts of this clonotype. This CDR3 reads CASSFNPGGPREQFF. The DNA of the CDR3 is TGTGCCAGCAGTTTTAACCCGGGAGGGCCACGCGAGCAGTTCTTC. This chain uses TRBV27 with TRBJ2-1; 8 nucleotides align to TRBD2. V lost 3 bases to trimming and J lost 10 bases; unmatched junction nucleotides: 11. From germline, CDR1 is MNHEY and CDR2 SMNVEV (reference sequence). The CDR3 is made up of 15 amino acids.

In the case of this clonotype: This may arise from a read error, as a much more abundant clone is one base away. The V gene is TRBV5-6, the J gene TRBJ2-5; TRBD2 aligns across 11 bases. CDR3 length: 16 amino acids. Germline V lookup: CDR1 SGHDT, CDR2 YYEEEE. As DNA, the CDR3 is TGTGTCAGCAGCTGGACGGGACTAGCGGACCAAGAGACCCAGTACTTC. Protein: CVSSWTGLADQETQYF.

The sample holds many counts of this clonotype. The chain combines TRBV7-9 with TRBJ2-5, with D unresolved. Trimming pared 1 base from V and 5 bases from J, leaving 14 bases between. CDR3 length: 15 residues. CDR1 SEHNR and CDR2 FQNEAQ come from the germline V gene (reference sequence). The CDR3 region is CASSLGGQIKETQYF. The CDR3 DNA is TGTGCCAGCAGCTTAGGCGGTCAGATTAAGGAGACCCAGTACTTC. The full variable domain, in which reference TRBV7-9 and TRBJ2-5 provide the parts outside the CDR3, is DTGVSQNPRHKITKRGQNVTFRCDPISEHNRLYWYRQTLGQGPEFLTYFQNEAQLEKSRLLSDRFSAERPKGSFSTLEIQRTEQGDSAMYLCASSLGGQIKETQYFGPGTRLLVL.

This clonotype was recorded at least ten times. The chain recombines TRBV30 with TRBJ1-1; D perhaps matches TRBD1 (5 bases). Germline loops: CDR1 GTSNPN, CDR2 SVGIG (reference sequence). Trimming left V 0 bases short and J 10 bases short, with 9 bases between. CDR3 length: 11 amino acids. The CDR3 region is CAWSVVGPAFF. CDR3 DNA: TGTGCCTGGAGTGTCGTGGGACCAGCTTTCTTT.

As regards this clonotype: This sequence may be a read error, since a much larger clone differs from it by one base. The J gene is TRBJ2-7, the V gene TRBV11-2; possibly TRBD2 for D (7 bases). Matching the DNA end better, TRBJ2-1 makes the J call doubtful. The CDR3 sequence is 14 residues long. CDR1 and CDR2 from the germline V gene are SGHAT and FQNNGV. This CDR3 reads CASSFGGPPYEQFF. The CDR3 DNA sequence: TGTGCCAGCAGCTTCGGGGGGCCCCCTTACGAGCAGTTCTTC.